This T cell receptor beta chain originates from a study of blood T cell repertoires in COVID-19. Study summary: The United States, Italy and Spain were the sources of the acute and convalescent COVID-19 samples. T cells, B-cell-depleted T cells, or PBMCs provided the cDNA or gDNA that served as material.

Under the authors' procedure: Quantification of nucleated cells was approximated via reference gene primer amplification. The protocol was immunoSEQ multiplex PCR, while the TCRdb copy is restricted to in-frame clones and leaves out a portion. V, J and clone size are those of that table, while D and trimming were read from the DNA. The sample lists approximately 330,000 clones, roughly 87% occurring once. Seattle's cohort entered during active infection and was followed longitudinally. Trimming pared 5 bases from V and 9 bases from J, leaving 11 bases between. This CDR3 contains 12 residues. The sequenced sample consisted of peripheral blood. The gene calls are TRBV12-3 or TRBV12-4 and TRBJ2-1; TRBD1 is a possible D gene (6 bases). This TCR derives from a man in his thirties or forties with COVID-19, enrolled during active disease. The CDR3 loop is CASSPQGSEQFF. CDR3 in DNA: TGTGCCAGCAGTCCACAGGGTAGTGAGCAGTTCTTC.